The sequence of this T cell receptor (beta chain) was determined in a study of PD-1 blockade in classical Hodgkin lymphoma. Study results and caveats: Any patient who commenced nivolumab under 1 year after ASCT was excluded. Unlike CD8+ TCR diversity, which did not rise significantly by C4D1, CD4+ TCR diversity did. No one has yet defined what causes the repertoire differences, which may be disease activity or prior therapy.

Sequencing used immunoSEQ multiplex PCR; TCRdb keeps in-frame clones, though not all of them. The sample has about 2,500 clones, about 70% seen once. As for this clone: Its antigen is not known.

Indicated time point: cycle 4 day 1 (C4D1), after less than 7 weeks of nivolumab. Every patient experienced relapse after autologous stem cell transplantation, and brentuximab vedotin exposure varied. After PBMCs were thawed, their CD8+ T cells were isolated by magnetic negative selection. Germline V CDR1 and CDR2: LNHDA, SQIVND (reference sequence). The CDR3 is made up of 14 amino acids. The ends were cut back, 6 bases at V and 3 bases at J, with 12 bases in the middle. The genes are TRBV19 and TRBJ2-1; perhaps TRBD2 as D (6 bases). Material: CD8+ T cells from blood, obtained before the fourth cycle of nivolumab. This sequence was found in a human donor with classical Hodgkin lymphoma. The CDR3 sequence: CASREPGGYNEQFF. The DNA for the CDR3 is TGTGCCAGTAGAGAGCCCGGGGGCTACAATGAGCAGTTCTTC. The full variable domain, completed using reference TRBV19 and TRBJ2-1, is DGGITQSPKYLFRKEGQNVTLSCEQNLNHDAMYWYRQDPGQGLRLIYYSQIVNDFQKGDIAEGYSVSREKKESFPLTVTSAQKNPTAFYLCASREPGGYNEQFFGPGTRLTVL.